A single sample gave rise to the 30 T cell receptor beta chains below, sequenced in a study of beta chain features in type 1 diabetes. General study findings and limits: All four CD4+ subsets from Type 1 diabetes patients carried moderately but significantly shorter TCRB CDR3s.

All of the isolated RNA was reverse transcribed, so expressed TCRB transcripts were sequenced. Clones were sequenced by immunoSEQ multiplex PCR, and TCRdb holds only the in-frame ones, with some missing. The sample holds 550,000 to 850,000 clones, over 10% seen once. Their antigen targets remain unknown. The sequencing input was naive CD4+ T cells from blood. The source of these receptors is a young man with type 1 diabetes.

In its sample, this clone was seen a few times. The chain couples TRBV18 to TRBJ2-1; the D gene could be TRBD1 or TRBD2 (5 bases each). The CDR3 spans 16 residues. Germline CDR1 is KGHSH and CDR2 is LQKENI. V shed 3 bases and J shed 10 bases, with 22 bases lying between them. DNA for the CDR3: TGTGCCAGCTCACCGCGTATGGGACCACTAATCTGGGAGCAGTTCTTC. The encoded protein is CASSPRMGPLIWEQFF.

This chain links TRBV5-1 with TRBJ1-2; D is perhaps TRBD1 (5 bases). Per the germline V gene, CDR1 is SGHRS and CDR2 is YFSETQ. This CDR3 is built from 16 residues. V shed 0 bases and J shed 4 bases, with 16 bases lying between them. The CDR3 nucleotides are TGCGCCAGCAGCTTGGACGGGGACCCTCGGGTCTATGGCTACACCTTC. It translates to CASSLDGDPRVYGYTF.

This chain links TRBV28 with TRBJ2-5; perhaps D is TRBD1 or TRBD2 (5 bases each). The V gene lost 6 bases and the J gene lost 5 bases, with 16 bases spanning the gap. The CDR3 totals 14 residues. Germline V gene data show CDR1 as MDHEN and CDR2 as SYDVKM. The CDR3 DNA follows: TGTGCCAGCAGCCCCGAGGGGCGCGGGGAGACCCAGTACTTC. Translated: CASSPEGRGETQYF.

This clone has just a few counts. The CDR3 nucleotides read TGTGCCAGCAGGTGGGACACTTTTAACTATGGCTACACCTTC. It codes for CASRWDTFNYGYTF. The gene calls are TRBV2 and TRBJ1-2, with a possible D match to TRBD1 (6 bases). V dropped 6 bases and J dropped 1 base, with 12 bases sitting between them. The CDR3 contains 14 residues. Germline CDR1 is SNHLY and CDR2 is FYNNEI.

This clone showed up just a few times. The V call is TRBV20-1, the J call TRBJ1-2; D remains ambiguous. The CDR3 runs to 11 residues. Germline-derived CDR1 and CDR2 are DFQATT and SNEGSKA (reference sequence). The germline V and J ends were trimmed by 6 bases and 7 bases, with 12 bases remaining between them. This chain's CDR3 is CSAPKDSGYTF. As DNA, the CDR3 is TGCAGTGCCCCCAAGGATTCTGGCTACACCTTC.

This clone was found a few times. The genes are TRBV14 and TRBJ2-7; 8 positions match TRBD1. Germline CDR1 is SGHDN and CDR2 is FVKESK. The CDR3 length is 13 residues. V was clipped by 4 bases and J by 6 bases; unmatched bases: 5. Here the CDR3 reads CASSLGQGVEQYF. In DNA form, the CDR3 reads TGTGCCAGCAGCCTAGGACAGGGTGTCGAGCAGTACTTC.

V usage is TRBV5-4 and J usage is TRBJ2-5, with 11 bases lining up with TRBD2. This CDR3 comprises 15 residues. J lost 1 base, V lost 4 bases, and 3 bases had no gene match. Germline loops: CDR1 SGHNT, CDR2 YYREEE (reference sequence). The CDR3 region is CASSDSGGAQETQYF. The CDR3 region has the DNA TGTGCCAGCAGCGATAGCGGGGGGGCCCAAGAGACCCAGTACTTC.

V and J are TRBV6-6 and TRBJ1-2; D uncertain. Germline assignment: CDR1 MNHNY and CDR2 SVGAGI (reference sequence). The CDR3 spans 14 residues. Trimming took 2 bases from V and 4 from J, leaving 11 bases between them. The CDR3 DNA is TGTGCCAGCAGTTACGGGGAGGGCGGCTATGGCTACACCTTC. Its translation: CASSYGEGGYGYTF.

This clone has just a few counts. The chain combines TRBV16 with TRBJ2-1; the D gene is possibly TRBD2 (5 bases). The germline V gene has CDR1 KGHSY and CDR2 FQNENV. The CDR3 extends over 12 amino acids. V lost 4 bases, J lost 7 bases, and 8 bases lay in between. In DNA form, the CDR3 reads TGTGCCAGCAGCCTAAGGAGGAATGAGCAGTTCTTC. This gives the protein CASSLRRNEQFF.

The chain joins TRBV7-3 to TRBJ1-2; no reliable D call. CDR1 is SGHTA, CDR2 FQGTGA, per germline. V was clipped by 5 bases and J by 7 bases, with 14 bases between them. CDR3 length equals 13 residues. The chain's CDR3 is CASSPREGGGYTF. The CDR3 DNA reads TGTGCCAGCAGCCCCCGTGAGGGTGGTGGCTACACCTTC.

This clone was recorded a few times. Here the CDR3 DNA reads TGTGCCAGCAGCCTGGTTCCTAACTACGAGCAGTACTTC. Translated, it gives CASSLVPNYEQYF. V is TRBV5-4 and J is TRBJ2-7; D gene uncertain. V lost 4 bases, J lost 3 bases, and 11 bases lay in between. This CDR3 comprises 13 residues. CDR1 is SGHNT and CDR2 is YYREEE in the germline V gene (reference sequence).

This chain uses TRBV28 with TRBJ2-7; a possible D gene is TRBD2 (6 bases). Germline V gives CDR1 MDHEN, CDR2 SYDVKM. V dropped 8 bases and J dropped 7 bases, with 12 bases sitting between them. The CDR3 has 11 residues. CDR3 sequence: CASGRRWEQYF. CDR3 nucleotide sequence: TGTGCCAGCGGGAGGCGCTGGGAGCAGTACTTC. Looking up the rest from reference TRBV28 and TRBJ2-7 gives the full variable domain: DVKVTQSSRYLVKRTGEKVFLECVQDMDHENMFWYRQDPGLGLRLIYFSYDVKMKEKGDIPEGYSVSREKKERFSLILESASTNQTSMYLCASGRRWEQYFGPGTRLTVT.

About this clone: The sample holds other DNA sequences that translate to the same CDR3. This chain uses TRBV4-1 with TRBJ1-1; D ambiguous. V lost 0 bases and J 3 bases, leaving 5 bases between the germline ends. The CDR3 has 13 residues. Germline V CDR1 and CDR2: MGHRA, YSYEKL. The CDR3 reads CASSQDRDTEAFF. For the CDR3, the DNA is TGCGCCAGCAGCCAAGATCGGGACACTGAAGCTTTCTTT.

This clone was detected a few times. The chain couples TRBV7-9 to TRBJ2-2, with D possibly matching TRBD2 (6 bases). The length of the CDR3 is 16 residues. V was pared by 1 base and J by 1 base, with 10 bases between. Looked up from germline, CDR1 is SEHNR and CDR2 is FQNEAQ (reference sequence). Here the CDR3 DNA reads TGTGCCAGCAGCTTAGTGGGAGCGGGGAACACCGGGGAGCTGTTTTTT. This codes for CASSLVGAGNTGELFF.

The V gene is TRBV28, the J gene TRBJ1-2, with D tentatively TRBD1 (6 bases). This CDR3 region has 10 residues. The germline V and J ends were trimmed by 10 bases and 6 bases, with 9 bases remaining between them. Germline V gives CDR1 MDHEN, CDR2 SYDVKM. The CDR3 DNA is TGTGCCACGGGGGCTGATGGCTACACCTTC. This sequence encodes CATGADGYTF.

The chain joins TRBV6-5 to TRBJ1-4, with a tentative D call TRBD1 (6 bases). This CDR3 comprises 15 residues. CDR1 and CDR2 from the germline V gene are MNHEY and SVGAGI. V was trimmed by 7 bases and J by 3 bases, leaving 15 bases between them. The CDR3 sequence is CASTKGQGPNEKLFF. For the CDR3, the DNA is TGTGCCAGCACCAAGGGCCAGGGGCCTAATGAAAAACTGTTTTTT.

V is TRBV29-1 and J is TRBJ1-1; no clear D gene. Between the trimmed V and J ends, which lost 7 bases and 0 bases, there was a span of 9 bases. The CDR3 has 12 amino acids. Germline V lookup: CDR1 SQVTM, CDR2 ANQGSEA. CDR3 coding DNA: TGCAGCGCCTCCGAGTTGAACACTGAAGCTTTCTTT. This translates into CSASELNTEAFF.

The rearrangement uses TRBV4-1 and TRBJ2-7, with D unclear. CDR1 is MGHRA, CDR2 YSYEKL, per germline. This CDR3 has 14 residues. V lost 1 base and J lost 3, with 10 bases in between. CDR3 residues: CASSQGAVIYEQYF. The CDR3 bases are TGCGCCAGCAGCCAAGGGGCTGTCATCTACGAGCAGTACTTC.

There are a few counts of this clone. The CDR3 is CSARTSGVSENIQYF. The CDR3 nucleotides are TGCAGCGCCAGGACTAGCGGGGTGTCGGAAAACATTCAGTACTTC. The gene calls are TRBV29-1 and TRBJ2-4; 12 bases line up with TRBD2. V lost 7 bases to trimming and J lost 5 bases; unmatched junction nucleotides: 9. Germline V CDR1 and CDR2: SQVTM, ANQGSEA. This CDR3 contains 15 residues.

The CDR3 region is CAISDEQGFMGSPLHF. The CDR3 nucleotides read TGTGCCATCAGTGACGAACAGGGGTTTATGGGATCACCCCTCCACTTT. The rearrangement joins TRBV10-3 to TRBJ1-6, with 7 bases aligning to TRBD1. J gave up 10 bases and V 3 bases, and 12 bases lay outside the gene matches. The CDR3 consists of 16 residues. Germline V gene sequence: CDR1 ENHRY, CDR2 SYGVKD.

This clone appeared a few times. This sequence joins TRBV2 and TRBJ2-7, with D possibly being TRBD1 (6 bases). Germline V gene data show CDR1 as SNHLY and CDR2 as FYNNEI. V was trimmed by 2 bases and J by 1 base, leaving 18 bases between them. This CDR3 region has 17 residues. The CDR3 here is CASSELPLGQQSYEQYF. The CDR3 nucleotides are TGTGCCAGCAGTGAACTCCCCCTCGGACAGCAATCCTACGAGCAGTACTTC.

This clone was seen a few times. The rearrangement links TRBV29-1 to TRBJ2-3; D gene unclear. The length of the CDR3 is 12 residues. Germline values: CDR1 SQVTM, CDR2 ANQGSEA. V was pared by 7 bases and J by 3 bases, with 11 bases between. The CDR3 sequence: CSAGYLTDTQYF. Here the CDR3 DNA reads TGCAGCGCCGGCTACCTGACAGATACGCAGTATTTT.

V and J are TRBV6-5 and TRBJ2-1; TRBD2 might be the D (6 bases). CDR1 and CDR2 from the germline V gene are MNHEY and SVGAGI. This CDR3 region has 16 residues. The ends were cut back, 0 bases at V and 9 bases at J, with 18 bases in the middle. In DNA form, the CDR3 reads TGTGCCAGCAGTTACTCAGGCGGGATTTCTAGCAGTGAGCAGTTCTTC. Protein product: CASSYSGGISSSEQFF.

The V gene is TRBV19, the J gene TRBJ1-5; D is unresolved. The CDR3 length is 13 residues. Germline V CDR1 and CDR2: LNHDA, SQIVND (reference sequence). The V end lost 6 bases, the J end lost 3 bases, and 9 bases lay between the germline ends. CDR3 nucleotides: TGTGCCAGTAGGTCCAGAATCAATCAGCCCCAGCATTTT. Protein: CASRSRINQPQHF.

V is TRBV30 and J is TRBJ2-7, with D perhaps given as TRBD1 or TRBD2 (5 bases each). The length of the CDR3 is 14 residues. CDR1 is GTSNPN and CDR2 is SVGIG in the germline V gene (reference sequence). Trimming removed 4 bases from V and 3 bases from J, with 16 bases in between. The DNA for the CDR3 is TGTGCCTGGACCCCCGGGGCCCCGATCTACGAGCAGTACTTC. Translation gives CAWTPGAPIYEQYF.

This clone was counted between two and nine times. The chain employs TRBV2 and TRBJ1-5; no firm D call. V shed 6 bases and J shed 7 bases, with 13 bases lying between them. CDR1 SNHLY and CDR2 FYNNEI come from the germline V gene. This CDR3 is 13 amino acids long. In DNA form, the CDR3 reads TGTGCCAGCAGCGAGGGTCCGGGGCAGCCCCAGCATTTT. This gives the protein CASSEGPGQPQHF.

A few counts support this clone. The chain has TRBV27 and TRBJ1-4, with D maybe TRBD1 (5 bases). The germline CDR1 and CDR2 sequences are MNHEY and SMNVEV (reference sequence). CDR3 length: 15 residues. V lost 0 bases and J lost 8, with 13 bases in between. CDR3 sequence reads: CASSLSGQSHEKLFF. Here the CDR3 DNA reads TGTGCCAGCAGTTTATCGGGGCAGAGTCACGAAAAACTGTTTTTT.

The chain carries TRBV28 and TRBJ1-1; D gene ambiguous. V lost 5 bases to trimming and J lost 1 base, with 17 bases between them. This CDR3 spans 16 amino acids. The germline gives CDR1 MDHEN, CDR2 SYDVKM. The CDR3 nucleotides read TGTGCCAGCAGTCGGCCACGGACCGTGACGAACACTGAAGCTTTCTTT. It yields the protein CASSRPRTVTNTEAFF.

CDR3: CASSLRQGAADTQYF. CDR3 nucleotides: TGTGCCAGCAGTTTGAGGCAGGGGGCAGCAGATACGCAGTATTTT. The chain combines TRBV28 with TRBJ2-3, with 8 bases lining up with TRBD1. The germline CDR1 and CDR2 sequences are MDHEN and SYDVKM. V dropped 3 bases and J dropped 4; count of bases not matched to a gene: 6. The CDR3 length is 15 residues.

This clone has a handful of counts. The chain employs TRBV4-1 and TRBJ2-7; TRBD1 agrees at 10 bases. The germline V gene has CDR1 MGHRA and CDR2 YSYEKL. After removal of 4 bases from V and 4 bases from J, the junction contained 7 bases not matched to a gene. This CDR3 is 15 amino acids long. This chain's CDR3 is CASSRGQGSLYEQYF. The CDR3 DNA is TGCGCCAGCAGCCGGGGACAGGGGTCGCTTTACGAGCAGTACTTC.